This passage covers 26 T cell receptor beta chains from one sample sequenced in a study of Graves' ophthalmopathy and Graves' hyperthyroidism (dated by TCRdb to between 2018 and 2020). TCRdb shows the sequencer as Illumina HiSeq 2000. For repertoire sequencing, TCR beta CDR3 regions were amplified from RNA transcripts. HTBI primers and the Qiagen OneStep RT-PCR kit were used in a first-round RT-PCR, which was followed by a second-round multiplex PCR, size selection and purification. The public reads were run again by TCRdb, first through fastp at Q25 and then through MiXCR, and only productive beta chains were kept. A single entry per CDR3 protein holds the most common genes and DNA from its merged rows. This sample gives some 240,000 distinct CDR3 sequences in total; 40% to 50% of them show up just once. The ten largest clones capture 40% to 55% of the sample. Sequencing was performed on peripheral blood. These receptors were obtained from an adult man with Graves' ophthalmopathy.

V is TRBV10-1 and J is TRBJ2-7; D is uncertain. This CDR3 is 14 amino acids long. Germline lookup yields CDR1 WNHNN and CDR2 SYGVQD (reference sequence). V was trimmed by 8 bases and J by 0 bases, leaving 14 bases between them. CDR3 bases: TGCGCCAGCTCCAGGACGGCCAGCTCCTACGAGCAGTACTTC. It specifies CASSRTASSYEQYF.

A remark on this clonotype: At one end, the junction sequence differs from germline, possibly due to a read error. CDR3 loop: CASSPGGQGTQETQYF. CDR3 sequence (DNA): TGCGCCAGCAGCCCTGGGGGACAGGGTACTCAAGAGACCCAGTACTTC. The chain combines TRBV7-9 with TRBJ2-5, with TRBD1 matching 9 bases. From germline, CDR1 is SEHNR and CDR2 FQNEAQ (reference sequence). The CDR3 contains 16 residues.

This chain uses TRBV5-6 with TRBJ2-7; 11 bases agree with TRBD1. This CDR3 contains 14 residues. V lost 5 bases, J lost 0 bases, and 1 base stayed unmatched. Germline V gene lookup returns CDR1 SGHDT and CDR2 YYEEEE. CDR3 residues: CASRGTGGSYEQYF. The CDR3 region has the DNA TGTGCCAGCAGAGGGACAGGGGGCTCCTACGAGCAGTACTTC.

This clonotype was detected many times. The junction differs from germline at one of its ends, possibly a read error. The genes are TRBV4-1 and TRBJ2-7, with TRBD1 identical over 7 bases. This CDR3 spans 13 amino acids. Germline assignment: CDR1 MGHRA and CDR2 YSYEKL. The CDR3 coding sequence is TGTGCCAGTAGTCGGGACAGCTCCTACGAGCAGTACTTC. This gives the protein CASSRDSSYEQYF.

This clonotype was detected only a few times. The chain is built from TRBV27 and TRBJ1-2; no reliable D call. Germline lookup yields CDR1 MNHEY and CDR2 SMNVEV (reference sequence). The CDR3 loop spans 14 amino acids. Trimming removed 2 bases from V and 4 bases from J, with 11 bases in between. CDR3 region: CASSLRVASYGYTF. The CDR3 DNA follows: TGTGCCAGCAGTTTAAGGGTCGCCTCCTATGGCTACACCTTC.

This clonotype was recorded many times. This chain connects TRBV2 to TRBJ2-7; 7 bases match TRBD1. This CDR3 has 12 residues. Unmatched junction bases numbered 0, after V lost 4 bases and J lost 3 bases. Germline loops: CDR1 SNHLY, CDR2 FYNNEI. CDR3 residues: CASSGDSYEQYF. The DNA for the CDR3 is TGTGCCAGCAGTGGGGACAGCTACGAGCAGTACTTC.

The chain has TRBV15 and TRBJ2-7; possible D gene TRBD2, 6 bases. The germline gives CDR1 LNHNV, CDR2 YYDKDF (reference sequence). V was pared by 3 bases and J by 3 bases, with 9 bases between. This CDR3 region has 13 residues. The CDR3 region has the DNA TGTGCCACCAGCAGGAAGACTAGCTACGAGCAGTACTTC. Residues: CATSRKTSYEQYF.

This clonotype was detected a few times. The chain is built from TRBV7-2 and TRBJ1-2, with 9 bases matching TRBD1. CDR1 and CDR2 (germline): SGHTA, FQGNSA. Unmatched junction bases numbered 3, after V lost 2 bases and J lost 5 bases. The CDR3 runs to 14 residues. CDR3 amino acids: CASSLPGQGYGYTF. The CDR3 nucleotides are TGTGCCAGCAGCTTACCCGGACAGGGGTATGGCTACACCTTC.

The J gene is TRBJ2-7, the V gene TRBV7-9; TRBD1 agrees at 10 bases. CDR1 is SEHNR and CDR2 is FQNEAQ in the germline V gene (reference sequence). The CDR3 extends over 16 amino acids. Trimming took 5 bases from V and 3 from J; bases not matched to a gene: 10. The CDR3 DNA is TGTGCCAGCAGCCTAATTTCAGGGACAGGGGACTACGAGCAGTACTTC. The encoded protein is CASSLISGTGDYEQYF. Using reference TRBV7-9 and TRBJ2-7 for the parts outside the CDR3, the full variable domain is DTGVSQNPRHKITKRGQNVTFRCDPISEHNRLYWYRQTLGQGPEFLTYFQNEAQLEKSRLLSDRFSAERPKGSFSTLEIQRTEQGDSAMYLCASSLISGTGDYEQYFGPGTRLTVT.

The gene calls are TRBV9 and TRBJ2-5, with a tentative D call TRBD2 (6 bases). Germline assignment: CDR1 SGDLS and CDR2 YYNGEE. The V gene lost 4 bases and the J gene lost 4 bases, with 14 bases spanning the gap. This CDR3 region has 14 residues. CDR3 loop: CASSFGTVRETQYF. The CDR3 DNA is TGTGCCAGCAGCTTCGGGACTGTCCGAGAGACCCAGTACTTC.

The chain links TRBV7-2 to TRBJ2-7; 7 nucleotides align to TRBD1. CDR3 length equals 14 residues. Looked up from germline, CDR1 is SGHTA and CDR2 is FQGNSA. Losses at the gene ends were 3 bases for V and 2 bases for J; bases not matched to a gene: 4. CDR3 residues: CASSLVDRAYEQYF. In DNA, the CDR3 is TGTGCCAGCAGCTTGGTAGACAGGGCCTACGAGCAGTACTTC.

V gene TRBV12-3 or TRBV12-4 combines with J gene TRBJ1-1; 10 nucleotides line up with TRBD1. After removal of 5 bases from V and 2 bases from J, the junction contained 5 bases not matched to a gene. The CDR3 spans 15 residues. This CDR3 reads CASSGGTGDNTEAFF. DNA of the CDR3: TGTGCCAGCAGTGGCGGGACAGGGGATAACACTGAAGCTTTCTTT.

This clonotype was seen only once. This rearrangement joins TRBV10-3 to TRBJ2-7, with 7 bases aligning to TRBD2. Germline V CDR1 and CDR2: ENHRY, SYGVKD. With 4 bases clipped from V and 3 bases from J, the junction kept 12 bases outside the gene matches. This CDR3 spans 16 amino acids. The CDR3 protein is CAISARGGEGNYEQYF. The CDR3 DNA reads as TGTGCCATCAGTGCTAGAGGCGGGGAGGGGAACTACGAGCAGTACTTC.

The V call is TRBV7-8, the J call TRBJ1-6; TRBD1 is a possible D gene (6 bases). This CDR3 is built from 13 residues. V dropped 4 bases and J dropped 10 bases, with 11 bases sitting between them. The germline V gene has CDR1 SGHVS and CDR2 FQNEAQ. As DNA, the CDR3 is TGTGCCAGCAGCTCGACAGGACGGTCACCCCTCCACTTT. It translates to CASSSTGRSPLHF.

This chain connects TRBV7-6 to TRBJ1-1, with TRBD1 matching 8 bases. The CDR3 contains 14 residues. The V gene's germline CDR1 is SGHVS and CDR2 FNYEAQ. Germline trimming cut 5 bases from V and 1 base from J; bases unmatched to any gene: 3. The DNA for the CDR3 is TGTGCCAGCAGCCAGACAGGGGCGAACACTGAAGCTTTCTTT. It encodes CASSQTGANTEAFF.

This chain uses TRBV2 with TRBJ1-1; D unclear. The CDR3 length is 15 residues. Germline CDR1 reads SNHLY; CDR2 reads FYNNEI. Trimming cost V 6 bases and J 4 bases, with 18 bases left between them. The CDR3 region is CASSFANRVGTEAFF. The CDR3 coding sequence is TGTGCCAGCAGCTTCGCCAATAGGGTTGGCACTGAAGCTTTCTTT.

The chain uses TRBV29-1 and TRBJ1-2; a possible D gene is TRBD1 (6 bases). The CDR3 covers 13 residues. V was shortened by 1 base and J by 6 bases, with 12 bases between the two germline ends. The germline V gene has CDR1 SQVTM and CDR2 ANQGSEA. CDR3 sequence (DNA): TGCAGCGTTGAAGGGACAGCATCGGATGGCTACACCTTC. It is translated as CSVEGTASDGYTF.

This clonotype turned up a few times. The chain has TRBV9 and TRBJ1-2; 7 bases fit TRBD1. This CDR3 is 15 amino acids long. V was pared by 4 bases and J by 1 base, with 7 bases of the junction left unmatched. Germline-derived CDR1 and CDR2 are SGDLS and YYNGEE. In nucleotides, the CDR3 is TGTGCCAGCAGCACGCGACAGGGCCATAACTATGGCTACACCTTC. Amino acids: CASSTRQGHNYGYTF. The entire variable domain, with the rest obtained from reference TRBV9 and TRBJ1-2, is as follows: DSGVTQTPKHLITATGQRVTLRCSPRSGDLSVYWYQQSLDQGLQFLIQYYNGEERAKGNILERFSAQQFPDLHSELNLSSLELGDSALYFCASSTRQGHNYGYTFGSGTRLTVV.

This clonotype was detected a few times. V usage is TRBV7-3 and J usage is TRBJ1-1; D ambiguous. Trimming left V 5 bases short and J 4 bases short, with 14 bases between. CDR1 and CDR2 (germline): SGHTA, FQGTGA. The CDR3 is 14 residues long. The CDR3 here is CASSTLDAITEAFF. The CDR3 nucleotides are TGTGCCAGCAGCACCTTGGACGCGATCACTGAAGCTTTCTTT.

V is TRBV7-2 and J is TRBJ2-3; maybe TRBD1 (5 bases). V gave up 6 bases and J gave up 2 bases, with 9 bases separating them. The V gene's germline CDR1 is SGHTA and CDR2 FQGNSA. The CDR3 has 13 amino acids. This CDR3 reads CASRRQLTDTQYF. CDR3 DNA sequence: TGTGCCAGCAGAAGACAGCTCACAGATACGCAGTATTTT.

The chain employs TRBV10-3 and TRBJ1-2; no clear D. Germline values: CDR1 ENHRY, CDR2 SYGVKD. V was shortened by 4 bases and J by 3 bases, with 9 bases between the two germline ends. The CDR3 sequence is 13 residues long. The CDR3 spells CAISVGSDYGYTF. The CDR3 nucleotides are TGTGCCATCAGTGTTGGCAGCGACTATGGCTACACCTTC.

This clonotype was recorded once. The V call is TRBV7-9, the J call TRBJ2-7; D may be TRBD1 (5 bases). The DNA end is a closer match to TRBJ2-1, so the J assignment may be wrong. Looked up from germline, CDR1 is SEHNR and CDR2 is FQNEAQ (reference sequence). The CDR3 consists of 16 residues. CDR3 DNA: TGTGCCAGCAGGTCTCCGGCGGCAGGGTCCTACAATGAGCAGTTCTTC. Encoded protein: CASRSPAAGSYNEQFF.

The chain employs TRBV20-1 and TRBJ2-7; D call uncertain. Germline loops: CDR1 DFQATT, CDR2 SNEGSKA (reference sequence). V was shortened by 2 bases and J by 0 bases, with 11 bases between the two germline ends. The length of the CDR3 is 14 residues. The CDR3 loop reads CSARPFSNSYEQYF. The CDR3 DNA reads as TGCAGTGCTAGACCTTTTTCAAACTCCTACGAGCAGTACTTC.

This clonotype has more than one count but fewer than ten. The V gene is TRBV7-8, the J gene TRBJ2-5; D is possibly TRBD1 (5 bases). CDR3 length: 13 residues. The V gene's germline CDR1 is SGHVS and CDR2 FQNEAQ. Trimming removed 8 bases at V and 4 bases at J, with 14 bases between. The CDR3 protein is CASFREIGETQYF. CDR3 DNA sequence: TGTGCCAGCTTCAGGGAAATAGGAGAGACCCAGTACTTC.

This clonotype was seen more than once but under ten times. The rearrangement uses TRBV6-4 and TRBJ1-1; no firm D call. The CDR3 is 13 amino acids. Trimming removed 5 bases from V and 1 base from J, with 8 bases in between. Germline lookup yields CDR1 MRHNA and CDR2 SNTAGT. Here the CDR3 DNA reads TGTGCCAGCAGTTTGTCGCGGAACACTGAAGCTTTCTTT. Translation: CASSLSRNTEAFF.

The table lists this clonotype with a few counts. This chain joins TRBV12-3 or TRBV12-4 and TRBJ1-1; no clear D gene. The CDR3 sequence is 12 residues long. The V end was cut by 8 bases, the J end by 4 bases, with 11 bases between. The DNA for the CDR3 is TGTGCCAGCTCGTGGGGTAGCACTGAAGCTTTCTTT. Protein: CASSWGSTEAFF.